The 11 T cell receptor beta chains below come from one sample, sequenced in a study of cytomegalovirus exposure and HLA in healthy donors. With 60 Vbeta and 13 Jbeta primers, the PCR was carried out. The repertoire was sequenced with immunoSEQ multiplex PCR; TCRdb's copy has only in-frame clones and lacks some. The data contain about 160,000 clones, 80% to 90% of them singletons. The sample comprised PBMCs. Every receptor here comes from a man aged 18 to 30 in good health and CMV-seropositive.

This clone was observed once. The V and J genes are TRBV18 and TRBJ2-5; 9 bases map to TRBD2. The J call may be in error: the DNA end matches TRBJ2-7 better. The CDR3 contains 12 residues. Looked up from germline, CDR1 is KGHSH and CDR2 is LQKENI. CDR3 amino acids: CASSPRGGEQYF. The CDR3 DNA is TGTGCCAGCTCACCGCGGGGGGGCGAGCAGTACTTC.

On this clone: An end of the junction does not agree with germline; a read error may underlie this. The chain links TRBV7-9 to TRBJ2-3; TRBD1 matches 7 bases. Germline lookup yields CDR1 SEHNR and CDR2 FQNEAQ (reference sequence). The CDR3 spans 14 residues. CDR3 amino acids: CASGLAGGTDTQYF. DNA of the CDR3: TGTGCCAGCGGCTTAGCAGGGGGAACAGATACGCAGTATTTT.

This chain connects TRBV13 to TRBJ2-2; D unclear. Germline-derived CDR1 and CDR2 are PRHDT and FYEKMQ (reference sequence). Trimming cost V 5 bases and J 6 bases, with 10 bases left between them. The CDR3 runs to 13 residues. DNA of the CDR3: TGTGCCAGCAGCCGACTTATGGCCGGGGAGCTGTTTTTT. Protein product: CASSRLMAGELFF.

This clone was detected only once. The chain recombines TRBV6-4 with TRBJ2-1; 8 positions agree with TRBD2. Trimming removed 5 bases from V and 7 bases from J; junction bases left unmatched: 7. CDR1 and CDR2 from the germline V gene are MRHNA and SNTAGT. The CDR3 runs to 14 residues. The CDR3 here is CASSPGGAGNEQFF. DNA of the CDR3: TGTGCCAGCAGTCCCGGGGGGGCCGGAAATGAGCAGTTCTTC.

V gene TRBV5-4 combines with J gene TRBJ1-1, with D unresolved. Germline CDR1 SGHNT, CDR2 YYREEE (reference sequence). This CDR3 contains 14 residues. V lost 5 bases to trimming and J lost 2 bases, with 13 bases between them. The CDR3 spells CASSRNRQNTEAFF. The CDR3 DNA reads as TGTGCCAGCAGTCGGAATCGACAAAACACTGAAGCTTTCTTT.

The chain combines TRBV10-1 with TRBJ1-3; 8 nucleotides match TRBD1. V gave up 0 bases and J gave up 3 bases; unmatched junction bases: 4. The germline CDR1 and CDR2 sequences are WNHNN and SYGVQD (reference sequence). The CDR3 covers 16 residues. CDR3 amino acids: CASSESETGVGNTIYF. The CDR3 DNA is TGCGCCAGCAGTGAGTCGGAGACAGGGGTTGGAAACACCATATATTTT.

The chain recombines TRBV4-2 with TRBJ2-7, with 7 bases matching TRBD2. CDR1 is LGHNA, CDR2 YNFKEQ, per germline. This CDR3 region has 15 residues. Unmatched junction bases numbered 5, after V lost 0 bases and J lost 3 bases. CDR3 residues: CASSQDGGFSYEQYF. The CDR3 DNA reads as TGTGCCAGCAGCCAAGACGGGGGGTTTAGCTACGAGCAGTACTTC.

The J gene is TRBJ1-2, the V gene TRBV7-9; 7 bases fit TRBD1. The CDR3 totals 16 residues. The V segment lost 5 bases and the J segment 1 base; nucleotides outside the gene matches: 10. Germline CDR1 is SEHNR and CDR2 is FQNEAQ (reference sequence). In DNA form, the CDR3 reads TGTGCCAGCAGCGCAGTACAGGGGTTCTTTAACTATGGCTACACCTTC. Translation gives CASSAVQGFFNYGYTF.

J is TRBJ2-5 and V is TRBV14; 7 positions match TRBD1. V shed 4 bases, J shed 7 bases, and the junction held 6 bases outside the gene matches. The germline V gene has CDR1 SGHDN and CDR2 FVKESK. The CDR3 has 13 amino acids. This CDR3 is CASSLGGPGTQYF. The CDR3 DNA is TGTGCCAGCAGCCTAGGGGGCCCCGGGACCCAGTACTTC.

In its sample, this clone was seen once. The CDR3 nucleotides are TGTGCCAGTAGTAACCCCCTCTCGGGACAGAAGAACACTGAAGCTTTCTTT. Translated: CASSNPLSGQKNTEAFF. The chain recombines TRBV19 with TRBJ1-1, with 7 bases that match TRBD1. The CDR3 has 17 residues. Germline values: CDR1 LNHDA, CDR2 SQIVND (reference sequence). V dropped 4 bases and J dropped 1; count of bases not matched to a gene: 12. Variable domain in full (rest from reference TRBV19 and TRBJ1-1): DGGITQSPKYLFRKEGQNVTLSCEQNLNHDAMYWYRQDPGQGLRLIYYSQIVNDFQKGDIAEGYSVSREKKESFPLTVTSAQKNPTAFYLCASSNPLSGQKNTEAFFGQGTRLTVV.

This sequence joins TRBV7-3 and TRBJ1-2; 9 bases map to TRBD1. V was clipped by 6 bases and J by 4 bases; unmatched bases: 3. The germline V gene has CDR1 SGHTA and CDR2 FQGTGA. The CDR3 loop spans 13 amino acids. The CDR3 loop reads CASSQGQGYGYTF. The CDR3 DNA is TGTGCCAGCAGTCAGGGACAGGGCTATGGCTACACCTTC.